This T cell receptor (beta chain) was sequenced in a study of graft-versus-host responses after intestinal transplantation. At the level of the study: Recipients across the board were started on anti-thymocyte globulin induction, then kept on tacrolimus and steroids for approximately three years. Study-level findings and limits: High graft-versus-host to host-versus-graft clonal ratios were found in allografts of patients who had graft-donor T cell macrochimerism.

With regard to this clone: Its antigen remains unknown.

The germline gives CDR1 LGHNA, CDR2 YSLEER. The CDR3 runs to 15 residues. V lost 3 bases and J lost 4, with 15 bases in between. Clones were sequenced by immunoSEQ multiplex PCR, and TCRdb holds only the in-frame ones, with some missing. The sample carries 90,000 to 130,000 clones, around 92% recorded once. Here the sequenced sample was unstimulated CD8+ T cells sorted from spleen or lymph node cells, taken before transplant. The sequence was obtained from a human donor who was the organ donor for an intestinal transplant. J is TRBJ1-2 and V is TRBV4-3; no definite D call. This CDR3 reads CASSHKPNSGYGYTF. The CDR3 region has the DNA TGCGCCAGCAGCCACAAACCCAACTCCGGCTATGGCTACACCTTC.